This TCR beta chain was retrieved from a study of blood T cell repertoires in COVID-19. Assay used: immunoSEQ multiplex PCR; TCRdb lists only in-frame clones, some missing. Here the sample spans about 280,000 clones, approximately 83% being singletons. The CDR3 is 15 amino acids. The V end lost 2 bases, the J end lost 5 bases, and 15 bases lay between the germline ends. From germline, CDR1 is SGHVS and CDR2 FNYEAQ. The sequenced material came from peripheral blood. This receptor was taken from a woman between 50 and 59 years old who had recovered from COVID-19. The J gene is TRBJ2-5, the V gene TRBV7-6; TRBD2 might be the D (5 bases). For the CDR3, the DNA is TGTGCCAGCAGCTTAAACACCCCACCGGGGGAGACCCAGTACTTC. This codes for CASSLNTPPGETQYF.